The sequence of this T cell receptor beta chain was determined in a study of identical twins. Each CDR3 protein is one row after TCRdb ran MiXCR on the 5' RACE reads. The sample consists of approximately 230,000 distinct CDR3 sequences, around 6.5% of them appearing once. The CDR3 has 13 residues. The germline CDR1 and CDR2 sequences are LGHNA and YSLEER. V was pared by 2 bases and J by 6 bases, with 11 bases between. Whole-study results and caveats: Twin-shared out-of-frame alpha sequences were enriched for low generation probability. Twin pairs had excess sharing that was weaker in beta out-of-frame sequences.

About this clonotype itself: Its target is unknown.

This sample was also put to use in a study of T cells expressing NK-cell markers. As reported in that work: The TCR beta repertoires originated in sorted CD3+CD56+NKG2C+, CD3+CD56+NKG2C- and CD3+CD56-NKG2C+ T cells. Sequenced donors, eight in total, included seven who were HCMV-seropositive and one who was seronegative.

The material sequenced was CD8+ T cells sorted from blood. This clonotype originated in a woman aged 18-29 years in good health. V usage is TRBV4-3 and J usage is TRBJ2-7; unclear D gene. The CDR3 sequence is CASSQFGVGEQYF. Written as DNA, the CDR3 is TGCGCCAGCAGCCAATTCGGCGTGGGCGAGCAGTACTTC.